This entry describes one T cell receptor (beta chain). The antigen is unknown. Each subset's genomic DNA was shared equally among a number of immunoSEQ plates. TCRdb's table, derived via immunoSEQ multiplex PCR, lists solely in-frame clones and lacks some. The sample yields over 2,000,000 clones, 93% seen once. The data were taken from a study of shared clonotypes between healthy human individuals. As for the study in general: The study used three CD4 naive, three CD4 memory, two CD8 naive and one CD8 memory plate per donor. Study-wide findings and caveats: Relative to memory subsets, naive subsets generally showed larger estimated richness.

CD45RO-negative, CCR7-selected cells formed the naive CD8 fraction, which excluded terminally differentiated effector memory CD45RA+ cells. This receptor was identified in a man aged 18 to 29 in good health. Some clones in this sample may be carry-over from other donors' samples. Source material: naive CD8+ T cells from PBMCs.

CDR3 sequence reads: CASDRGNEQFF. CDR3 DNA: TGTGCCAGCGACAGGGGGAATGAGCAGTTCTTC. V usage is TRBV7-2 and J usage is TRBJ2-1, with 9 bases that match TRBD1. From germline, CDR1 is SGHTA and CDR2 FQGNSA. J lost 7 bases, V lost 8 bases, and 0 bases had no gene match. This CDR3 contains 11 residues.